A selection of T cell receptor beta chains follows, all from one sample in a study of blood T cell repertoires in COVID-19. Profiled with immunoSEQ multiplex PCR; TCRdb holds only in-frame clones, not every one. The table has about 92,000 clones, 85% seen once; the top ten hold 35% to 45%. The sequencing sample was made of peripheral blood. These receptors were taken from an elderly man with acute or convalescent COVID-19. CDR3s include the opening cysteine and the closing phenylalanine or tryptophan.

TRBV29-1 CSVVAGDQPQHF
TRBV19 CASTPGLVNNEQFF
TRBV10-1 CASSEARTSGIWAPDTQYF
TRBV12-5 CASGSSGIADNTGELFF
TRBV4-1 CASSQARQGGLNSYNEQFF
TRBV7-3 CASSPPGLAGGRVFF
TRBV24-1 CATSDPGPFGGEQFF
TRBV29-1 CSVVNDLRMSSYNEQFF
TRBV4-3 CASSQEGPEVNEQFF
TRBV25-1 CASSEATEAFF
TRBV7-9 CASSFSGTEETQYF
TRBV27 CASSLSPRYEQYF
TRBV30 CAWSVSAGVYGYTF
TRBV24-1 CATSDSRRSTETQYF
TRBV28 CASSSPGTLSYEQYF
TRBV30 CAWSAGFTEAFF
TRBV18 CASSPSGPSRYNEQFF
TRBV3-1/TRBV3-2 CASSQGVGGPYEQYF
TRBV4-2 CASSHDGQGGRPQHF
TRBV6-2/TRBV6-3 CASSYYGETQYF
TRBV3-1/TRBV3-2 CASSQGGIAGELFF
TRBV6-2/TRBV6-3 CASSYGTAQQTQPQHF
TRBV28 CASINSGGSSYEHSYF